This TCR beta chain derives from a study of shared clonotypes between healthy human individuals. Study as a whole: A donor's plate count was three for CD4 naive and three for CD4 memory; CD8 naive had two and CD8 memory one.

This CDR3 has 15 residues. Germline loops: CDR1 SGHVS, CDR2 FQNEAQ. V lost 5 bases, J lost 0 bases, and 4 bases stayed unmatched. Sorted-subset replicate PCRs used around 200 ng of genomic DNA. This amount corresponded to some 32,000 T cell genomes. The repertoire was sequenced with immunoSEQ multiplex PCR; TCRdb's copy has only in-frame clones and lacks some. Of over a million clones listed, 95% to 99% were seen once; the top ten hold 0.45%. This clone was detected only once. This TCR derives from a man aged 25 to 40 in good health. This chain links TRBV7-8 with TRBJ2-1; 7 bases are a match to TRBD1. Input material: naive CD4+ T cells sorted from blood. Subset reported: CD45RA+ positively selected. The CDR3 sequence: CASSKTGNSYNEQFF. In DNA, the CDR3 is TGTGCCAGCAGCAAGACAGGGAACTCCTACAATGAGCAGTTCTTC.